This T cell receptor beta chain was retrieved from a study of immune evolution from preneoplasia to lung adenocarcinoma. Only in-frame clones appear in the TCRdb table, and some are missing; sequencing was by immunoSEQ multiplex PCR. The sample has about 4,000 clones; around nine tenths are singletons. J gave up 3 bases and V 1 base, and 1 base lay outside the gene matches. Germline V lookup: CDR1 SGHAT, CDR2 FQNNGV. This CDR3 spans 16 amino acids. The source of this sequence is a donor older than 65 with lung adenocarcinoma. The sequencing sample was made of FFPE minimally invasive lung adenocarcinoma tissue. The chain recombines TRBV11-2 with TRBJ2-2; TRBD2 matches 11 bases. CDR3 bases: TGTGCCAGCAGCTTAGTTAGCGGGAGGGACACCGGGGAGCTGTTTTTT. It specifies CASSLVSGRDTGELFF.